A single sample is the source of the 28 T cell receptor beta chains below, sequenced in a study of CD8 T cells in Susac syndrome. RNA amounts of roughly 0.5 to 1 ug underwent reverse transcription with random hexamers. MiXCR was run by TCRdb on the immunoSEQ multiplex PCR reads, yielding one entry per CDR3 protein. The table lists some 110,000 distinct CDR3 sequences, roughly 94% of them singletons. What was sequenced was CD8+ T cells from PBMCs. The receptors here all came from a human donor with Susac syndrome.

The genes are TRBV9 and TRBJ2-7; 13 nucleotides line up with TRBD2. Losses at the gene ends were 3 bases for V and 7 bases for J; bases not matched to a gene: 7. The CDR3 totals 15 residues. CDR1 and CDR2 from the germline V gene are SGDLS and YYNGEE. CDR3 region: CASSAGLAGQGEQYF. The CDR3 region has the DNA TGTGCCAGCAGCGCGGGACTAGCGGGGCAAGGGGAGCAGTACTTC.

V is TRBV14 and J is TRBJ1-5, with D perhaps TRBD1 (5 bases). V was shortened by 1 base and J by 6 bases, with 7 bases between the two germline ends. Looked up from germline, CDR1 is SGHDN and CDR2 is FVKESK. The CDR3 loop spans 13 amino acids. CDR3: CASSQGGVQPQHF. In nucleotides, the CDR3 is TGTGCCAGCAGCCAAGGAGGGGTTCAGCCCCAGCATTTT. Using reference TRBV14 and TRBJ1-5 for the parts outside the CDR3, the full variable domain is EAGVTQFPSHSVIEKGQTVTLRCDPISGHDNLYWYRRVMGKEIKFLLHFVKESKQDESGMPNNRFLAERTGGTYSTLKVQPAELEDSGVYFCASSQGGVQPQHFGDGTRLSIL.

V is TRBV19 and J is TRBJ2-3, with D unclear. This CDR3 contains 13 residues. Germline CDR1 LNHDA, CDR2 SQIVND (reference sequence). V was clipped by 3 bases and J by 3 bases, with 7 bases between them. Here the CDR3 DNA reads TGTGCCAGTAGTATTCTGCCTACAGATACGCAGTATTTT. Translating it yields CASSILPTDTQYF.

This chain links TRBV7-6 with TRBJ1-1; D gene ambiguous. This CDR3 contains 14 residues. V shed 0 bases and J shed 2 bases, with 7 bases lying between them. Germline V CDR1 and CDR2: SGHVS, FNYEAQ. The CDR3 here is CASSLAGRNTEAFF. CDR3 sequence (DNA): TGTGCCAGCAGCTTAGCGGGCAGAAACACTGAAGCTTTCTTT.

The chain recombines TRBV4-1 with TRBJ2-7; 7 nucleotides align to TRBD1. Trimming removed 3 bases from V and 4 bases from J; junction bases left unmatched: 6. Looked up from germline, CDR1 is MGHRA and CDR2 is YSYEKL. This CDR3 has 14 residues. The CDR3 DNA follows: TGCGCCAGCAGCCAGGTATCGACAGGGTACGAGCAGTACTTC. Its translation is CASSQVSTGYEQYF.

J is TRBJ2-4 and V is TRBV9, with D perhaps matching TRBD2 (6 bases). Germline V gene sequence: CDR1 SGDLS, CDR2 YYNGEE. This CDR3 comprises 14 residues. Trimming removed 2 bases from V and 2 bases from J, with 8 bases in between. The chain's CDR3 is CASSVGGSKNIQYF. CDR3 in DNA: TGTGCCAGCAGCGTTGGGGGGTCCAAAAACATTCAGTACTTC.

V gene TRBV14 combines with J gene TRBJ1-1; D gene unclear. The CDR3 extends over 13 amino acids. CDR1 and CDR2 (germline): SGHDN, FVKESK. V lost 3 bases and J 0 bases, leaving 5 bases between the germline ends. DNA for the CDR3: TGTGCCAGCAGCCAGCGGGTGAACACTGAAGCTTTCTTT. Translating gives CASSQRVNTEAFF.

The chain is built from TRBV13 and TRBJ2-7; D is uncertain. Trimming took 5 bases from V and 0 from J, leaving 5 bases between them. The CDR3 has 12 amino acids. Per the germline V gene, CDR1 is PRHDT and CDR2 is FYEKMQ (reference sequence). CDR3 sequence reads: CASSVLSYEQYF. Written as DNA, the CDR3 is TGTGCCAGCAGCGTCCTCTCCTACGAGCAGTACTTC.

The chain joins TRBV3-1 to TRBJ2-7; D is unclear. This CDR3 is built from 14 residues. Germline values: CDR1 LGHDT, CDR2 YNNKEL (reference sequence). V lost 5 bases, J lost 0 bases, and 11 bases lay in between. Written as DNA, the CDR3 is TGTGCCAGCAGCTCCTCCGGCAGCTCCTACGAGCAGTACTTC. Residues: CASSSSGSSYEQYF.

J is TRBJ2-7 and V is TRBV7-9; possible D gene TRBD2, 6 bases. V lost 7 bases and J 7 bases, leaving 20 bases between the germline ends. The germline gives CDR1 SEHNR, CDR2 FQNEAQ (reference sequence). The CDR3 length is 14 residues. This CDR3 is CASIGSGGPGEQYF. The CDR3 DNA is TGTGCCAGCATCGGGTCCGGGGGACCGGGTGAGCAGTACTTC.

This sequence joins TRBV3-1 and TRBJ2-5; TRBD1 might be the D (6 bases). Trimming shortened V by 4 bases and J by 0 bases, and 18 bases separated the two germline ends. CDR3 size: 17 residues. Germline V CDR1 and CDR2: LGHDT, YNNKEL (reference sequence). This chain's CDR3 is CASSPFPQGPDQETQYF. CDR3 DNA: TGTGCCAGCAGCCCTTTTCCCCAGGGGCCGGACCAAGAGACCCAGTACTTC.

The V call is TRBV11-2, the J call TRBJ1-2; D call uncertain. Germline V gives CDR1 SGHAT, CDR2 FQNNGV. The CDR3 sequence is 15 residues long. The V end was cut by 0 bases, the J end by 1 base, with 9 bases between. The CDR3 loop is CASSLDMTLNYGYTF. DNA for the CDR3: TGTGCCAGCAGCTTAGATATGACCCTTAACTATGGCTACACCTTC.

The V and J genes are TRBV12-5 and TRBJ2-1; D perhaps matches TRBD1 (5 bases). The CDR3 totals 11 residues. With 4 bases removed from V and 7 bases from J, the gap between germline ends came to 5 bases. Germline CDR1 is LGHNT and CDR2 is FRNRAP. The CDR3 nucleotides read TGTGCTAGTGGTTCAGGGAATGAGCAGTTCTTC. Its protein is CASGSGNEQFF.

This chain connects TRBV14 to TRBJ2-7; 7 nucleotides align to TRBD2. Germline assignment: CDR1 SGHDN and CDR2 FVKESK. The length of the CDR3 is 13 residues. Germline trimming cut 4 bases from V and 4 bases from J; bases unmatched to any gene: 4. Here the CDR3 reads CASSPRGDYEQYF. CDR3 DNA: TGTGCCAGCAGCCCCCGGGGGGATTACGAGCAGTACTTC.

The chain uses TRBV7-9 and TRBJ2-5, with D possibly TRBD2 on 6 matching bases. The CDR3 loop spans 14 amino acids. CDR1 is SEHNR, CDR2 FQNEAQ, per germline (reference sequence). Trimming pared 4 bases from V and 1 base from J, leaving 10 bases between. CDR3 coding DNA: TGTGCCAGCAGCTCACTCGGGGGCCAAGAGACCCAGTACTTC. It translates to CASSSLGGQETQYF.

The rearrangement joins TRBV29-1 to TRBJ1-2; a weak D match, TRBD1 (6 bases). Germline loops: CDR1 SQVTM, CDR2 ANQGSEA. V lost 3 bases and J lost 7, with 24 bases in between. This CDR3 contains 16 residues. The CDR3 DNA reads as TGCAGCGTTGATCACCCTGAGGGGGGCGTGGGATTTGGCTACACCTTC. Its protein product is CSVDHPEGGVGFGYTF.

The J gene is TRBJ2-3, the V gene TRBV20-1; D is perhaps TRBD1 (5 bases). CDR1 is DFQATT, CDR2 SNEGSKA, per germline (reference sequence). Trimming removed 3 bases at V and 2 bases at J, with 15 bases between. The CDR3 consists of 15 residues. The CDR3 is CSASIGELATDTQYF. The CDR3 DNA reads TGCAGTGCTAGCATAGGGGAACTCGCCACAGATACGCAGTATTTT.

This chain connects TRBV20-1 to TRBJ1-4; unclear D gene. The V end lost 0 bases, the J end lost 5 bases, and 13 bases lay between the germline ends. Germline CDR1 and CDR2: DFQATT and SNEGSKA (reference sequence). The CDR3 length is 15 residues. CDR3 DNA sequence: TGCAGTGCTAGAGATCGATCGTGGGAAAATGAAAAACTGTTTTTT. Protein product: CSARDRSWENEKLFF.

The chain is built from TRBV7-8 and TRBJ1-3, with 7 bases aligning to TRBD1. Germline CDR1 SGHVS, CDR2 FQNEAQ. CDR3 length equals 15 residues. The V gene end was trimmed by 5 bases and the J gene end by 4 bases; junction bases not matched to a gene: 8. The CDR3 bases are TGTGCCAGCAGCACGCCAGGGGGGACGGGAAACACCATATATTTT. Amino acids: CASSTPGGTGNTIYF. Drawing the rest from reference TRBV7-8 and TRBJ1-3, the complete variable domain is GAGVSQSPRYKVAKRGQDVALRCDPISGHVSLFWYQQALGQGPEFLTYFQNEAQLDKSGLPSDRFFAERPEGSVSTLKIQRTQQEDSAVYLCASSTPGGTGNTIYFGEGSWLTVV.

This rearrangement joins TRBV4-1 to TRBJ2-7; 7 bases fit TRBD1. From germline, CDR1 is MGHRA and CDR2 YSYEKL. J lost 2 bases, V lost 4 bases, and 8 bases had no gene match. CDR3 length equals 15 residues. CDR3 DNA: TGCGCCAGCAGCCTCCGGGACAGCCTGACCTACGAGCAGTACTTC. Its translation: CASSLRDSLTYEQYF.

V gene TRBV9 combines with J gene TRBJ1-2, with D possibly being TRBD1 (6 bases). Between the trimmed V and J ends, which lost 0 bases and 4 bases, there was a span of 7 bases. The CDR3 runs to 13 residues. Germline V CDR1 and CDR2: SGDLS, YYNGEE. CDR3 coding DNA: TGTGCCAGCAGCGTAGTGACAGGCTATGGCTACACCTTC. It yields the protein CASSVVTGYGYTF. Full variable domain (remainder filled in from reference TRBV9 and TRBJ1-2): DSGVTQTPKHLITATGQRVTLRCSPRSGDLSVYWYQQSLDQGLQFLIQYYNGEERAKGNILERFSAQQFPDLHSELNLSSLELGDSALYFCASSVVTGYGYTFGSGTRLTVV.

CDR3 sequence: CASSQTGTSSYEQYF. DNA for the CDR3: TGTGCCAGCAGCCAAACCGGGACTAGCAGCTACGAGCAGTACTTC. The chain has TRBV14 and TRBJ2-7; 9 bases fit TRBD2. Germline CDR1 and CDR2: SGHDN and FVKESK. Trimming removed 2 bases from V and 3 bases from J; junction bases left unmatched: 5. The CDR3 covers 15 residues.

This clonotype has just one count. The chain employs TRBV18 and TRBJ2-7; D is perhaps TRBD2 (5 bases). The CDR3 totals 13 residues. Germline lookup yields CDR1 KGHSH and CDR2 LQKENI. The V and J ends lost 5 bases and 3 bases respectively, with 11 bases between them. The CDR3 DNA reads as TGTGCCAGCTCAAACCGGGAAATCTACGAGCAGTACTTC. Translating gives CASSNREIYEQYF.

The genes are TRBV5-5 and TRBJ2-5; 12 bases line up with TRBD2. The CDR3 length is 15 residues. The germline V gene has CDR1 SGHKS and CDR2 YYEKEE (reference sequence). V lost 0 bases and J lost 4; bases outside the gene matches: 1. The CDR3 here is CASSLGLAGAETQYF. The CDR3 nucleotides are TGTGCCAGCAGCTTGGGACTAGCGGGGGCAGAGACCCAGTACTTC. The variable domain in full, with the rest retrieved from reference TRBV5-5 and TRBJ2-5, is DAGVTQSPTHLIKTRGQQVTLRCSPISGHKSVSWYQQVLGQGPQFIFQYYEKEERGRGNFPDRFSARQFPNYSSELNVNALLLGDSALYLCASSLGLAGAETQYFGPGTRLLVL.

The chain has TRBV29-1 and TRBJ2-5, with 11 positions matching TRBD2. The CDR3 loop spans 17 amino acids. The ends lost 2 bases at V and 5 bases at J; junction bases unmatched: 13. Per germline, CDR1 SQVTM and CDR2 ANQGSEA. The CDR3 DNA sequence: TGCAGCGTTGAATTAGGAGTAGCGGGGGGGTCCCTCGAGACCCAGTACTTC. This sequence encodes CSVELGVAGGSLETQYF. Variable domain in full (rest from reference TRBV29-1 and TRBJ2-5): SAVISQKPSRDICQRGTSLTIQCQVDSQVTMMFWYRQQPGQSLTLIATANQGSEATYESGFVIDKFPISRPNLTFSTLTVSNMSPEDSSIYLCSVELGVAGGSLETQYFGPGTRLLVL.

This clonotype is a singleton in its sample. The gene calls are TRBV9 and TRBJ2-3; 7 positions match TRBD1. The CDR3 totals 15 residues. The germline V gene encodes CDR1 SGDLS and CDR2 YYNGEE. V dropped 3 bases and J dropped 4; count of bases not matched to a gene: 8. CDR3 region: CASSATGNGPDTQYF. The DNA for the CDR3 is TGTGCCAGCAGCGCGACAGGGAATGGCCCAGATACGCAGTATTTT. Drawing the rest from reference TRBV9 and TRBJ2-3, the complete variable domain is DSGVTQTPKHLITATGQRVTLRCSPRSGDLSVYWYQQSLDQGLQFLIQYYNGEERAKGNILERFSAQQFPDLHSELNLSSLELGDSALYFCASSATGNGPDTQYFGPGTRLTVL.

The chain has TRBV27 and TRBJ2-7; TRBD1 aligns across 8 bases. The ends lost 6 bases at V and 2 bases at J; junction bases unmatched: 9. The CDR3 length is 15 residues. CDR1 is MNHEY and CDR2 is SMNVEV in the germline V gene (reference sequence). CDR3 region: CASRPGQTGAYEQYF. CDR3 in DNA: TGTGCCAGCAGACCGGGACAGACAGGGGCCTACGAGCAGTACTTC.

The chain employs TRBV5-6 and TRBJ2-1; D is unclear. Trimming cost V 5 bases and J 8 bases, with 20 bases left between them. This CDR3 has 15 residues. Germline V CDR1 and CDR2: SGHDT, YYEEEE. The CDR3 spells CASSYPGPRADEQFF. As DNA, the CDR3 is TGTGCCAGCAGTTATCCGGGCCCTAGGGCGGATGAGCAGTTCTTC.